This entry lists 20 T cell receptor beta chains sequenced from one sample in a study of blood T cells in healthy people across ages. Together with a sample-barcoded 5' primer, a J-beta primer mix was included in a second PCR lasting about 6 to 11 cycles. TCRdb re-derived calls from the 5' RACE reads in MiXCR, one entry per CDR3 protein. The sample records under 850,000 distinct CDR3 sequences, about 36% being singletons. The sequenced material came from blood. These TCRs come from a man aged 18-30 years in good health.

This clonotype was recorded many times. The chain links TRBV5-1 to TRBJ2-7, with D possibly matching TRBD2 (7 bases). The CDR3 has 19 residues. CDR1 and CDR2 (germline): SGHRS, YFSETQ. The V end was cut by 1 base, the J end by 2 bases, with 25 bases between. The CDR3 bases are TGCGCCAGCAGCTTGCGGGCCAGAGTTTACGGGGGGCCGACCTACGAGCAGTACTTC. Protein sequence: CASSLRARVYGGPTYEQYF. Looking up the rest from reference TRBV5-1 and TRBJ2-7 gives the full variable domain: KAGVTQTPRYLIKTRGQQVTLSCSPISGHRSVSWYQQTPGQGLQFLFEYFSETQRNKGNFPGRFSGRQFSNSRSEMNVSTLELGDSALYLCASSLRARVYGGPTYEQYFGPGTRLTVT.

The V and J genes are TRBV7-8 and TRBJ2-7, with D possibly called TRBD1 or TRBD2 (5 bases each). The CDR3 is 16 amino acids. Trimming took off 5 bases at V and 0 bases at J, with 17 bases between the two ends. Germline assignment: CDR1 SGHVS and CDR2 FQNEAQ. CDR3: CASSRTLSGSSYEQYF. CDR3 bases: TGTGCCAGCAGCCGAACCCTCTCAGGGAGCTCCTACGAGCAGTACTTC.

This rearrangement joins TRBV12-3 or TRBV12-4 to TRBJ1-1, with TRBD1 matching over 7 bases. The CDR3 sequence is 16 residues long. The ends lost 4 bases at V and 1 base at J; junction bases unmatched: 9. CDR3 loop: CASSYPLGTANTEAFF. CDR3 DNA: TGTGCCAGCAGTTACCCATTGGGGACAGCGAACACTGAAGCTTTCTTT.

CDR3 DNA sequence: TGCGCCAGCAGCCCGGACAGGGGGGTCAACACTGAAGCTTTCTTT. This codes for CASSPDRGVNTEAFF. The chain uses TRBV5-1 and TRBJ1-1, with 10 bases matching TRBD1. V lost 4 bases and J lost 2; bases outside the gene matches: 5. The CDR3 contains 15 residues. Germline V lookup: CDR1 SGHRS, CDR2 YFSETQ.

The J gene is TRBJ2-7, the V gene TRBV13; maybe TRBD1 (6 bases). Germline V lookup: CDR1 PRHDT, CDR2 FYEKMQ (reference sequence). There are 14 residues in the CDR3. Trimming left V 7 bases short and J 2 bases short, with 15 bases between. The CDR3 region is CASTGTQGAYEQYF. The DNA for the CDR3 is TGTGCCAGCACCGGGACACAAGGGGCCTACGAGCAGTACTTC.

This clonotype has only a few counts. The chain combines TRBV29-1 with TRBJ2-5; possibly TRBD2 for D (5 bases). Per the germline V gene, CDR1 is SQVTM and CDR2 is ANQGSEA. This CDR3 is built from 13 residues. V shed 7 bases and J shed 1 base, with 13 bases lying between them. This CDR3 is CSGCPGIQETQYF. DNA of the CDR3: TGCAGCGGTTGCCCCGGGATCCAAGAGACCCAGTACTTC.

A word on this clonotype: This may be a read error: a much more frequent sequence differs by one nucleotide. The CDR3 end shows no conserved phenylalanine or tryptophan, and so a read error is likely. The gene calls are TRBV20-1 and TRBJ2-7; D is unresolved. The germline V gene encodes CDR1 DFQATT and CDR2 SNEGSKA (reference sequence). The CDR3 is 13 residues long. V dropped 5 bases and J dropped 3 bases, with 14 bases sitting between them. CDR3: CSAPDRTFYEQYI. CDR3 in DNA: TGCAGTGCTCCAGATAGGACCTTCTACGAGCAGTACATC.

The CDR3 DNA is TGCAGTGCTAGTGGGGGACAGGGGGATGAAAAACTGTTTTTT. It specifies CSASGGQGDEKLFF. The chain is built from TRBV20-1 and TRBJ1-4; 11 bases are shared with TRBD1. The CDR3 runs to 14 residues. J was trimmed by 6 bases and V by 3 bases; bases with no gene match: 3. The germline CDR1 and CDR2 sequences are DFQATT and SNEGSKA (reference sequence).

This clonotype came up once. The junction and the germline gene differ at one end; a read error may be behind it. The rearrangement links TRBV7-3 to TRBJ2-6; D tentatively reads TRBD1 or TRBD2 (6 bases each). Germline CDR1 reads SGHTA; CDR2 reads FQGTGA. The CDR3 is made up of 19 amino acids. DNA for the CDR3: TGCGCCAGCAGCTTAAAGGTGCGGGACATCTACTCTGGGGCCAACGTCCTGACTTTC. Protein product: CASSLKVRDIYSGANVLTF.

The CDR3 reads CASSQGATSLYEQYF. The CDR3 DNA sequence: TGCGCCAGCAGCCAAGGCGCGACTAGCCTCTACGAGCAGTACTTC. This chain uses TRBV4-3 with TRBJ2-4; 7 nucleotides match TRBD2. The J call could be wrong; TRBJ2-7 is a better fit for the DNA end. This CDR3 region has 15 residues. Germline assignment: CDR1 LGHNA and CDR2 YSLEER.

This clonotype was counted many times. The chain uses TRBV12-3 or TRBV12-4 and TRBJ2-7, with D maybe TRBD1 (7 bases). V lost 5 bases and J 4 bases, leaving 15 bases between the germline ends. The CDR3 is 14 amino acids. The CDR3: CASSQGGVFYEQYF. DNA of the CDR3: TGTGCCAGCAGTCAGGGGGGAGTATTTTACGAGCAGTACTTC.

This rearrangement joins TRBV12-5 to TRBJ2-1; 8 bases align to TRBD1. Looked up from germline, CDR1 is LGHNT and CDR2 is FRNRAP. Germline trimming cut 5 bases from V and 9 bases from J; bases unmatched to any gene: 6. This CDR3 has 13 residues. The CDR3 coding sequence is TGTGCTAGTGGTGTGACAACAGGGGGTGAGCAGTTCTTC. This encodes CASGVTTGGEQFF.

This chain connects TRBV12-3 or TRBV12-4 to TRBJ1-1, with 7 bases matching TRBD1. V gave up 5 bases and J gave up 6 bases; unmatched junction bases: 6. CDR3 size: 13 residues. CDR3 protein: CASSTDRRAEAFF. As DNA, the CDR3 is TGTGCCAGCAGTACGGACAGGAGGGCTGAAGCTTTCTTT.

The CDR3 coding sequence is TGTGCCAGCAGTCTAGATTTGGGGAACACTGAAGCTTTCTTT. It yields the protein CASSLDLGNTEAFF. The chain recombines TRBV12-3 or TRBV12-4 with TRBJ1-1; no clear D gene. The CDR3 runs 14 residues. V dropped 5 bases and J dropped 1 base, with 11 bases sitting between them.

The chain recombines TRBV6-2 or TRBV6-3 with TRBJ1-1, with 9 bases matching TRBD1. The CDR3 extends over 17 amino acids. The germline V gene encodes CDR1 MNHEY and CDR2 SVGEGT. J was trimmed by 3 bases and V by 7 bases; bases with no gene match: 15. In DNA, the CDR3 is TGTGCCAGCAACTTTTATCCGGGACAGGGCTTCGACACTGAAGCTTTCTTT. Its translation: CASNFYPGQGFDTEAFF.

Note on this clonotype: This sequence may be a read error, since a much larger clone differs from it by one base. The V and J genes are TRBV20-1 and TRBJ1-2; no clear D. Trimming stripped 1 base from V and 4 bases from J, with 10 bases between. The V gene's germline CDR1 is DFQATT and CDR2 SNEGSKA (reference sequence). This CDR3 contains 13 residues. Here the CDR3 reads CSARGGLGYGYTF. The CDR3 DNA reads TGCAGTGCTAGAGGGGGTTTGGGCTATGGCTACACCTTC.

This clonotype was recorded a few times. The J gene is TRBJ2-5, the V gene TRBV20-1; D uncertain. Germline V gene lookup returns CDR1 DFQATT and CDR2 SNEGSKA (reference sequence). The CDR3 sequence is 10 residues long. V shed 4 bases and J shed 5 bases, with 5 bases lying between them. The CDR3 DNA sequence: TGCAGTGCTAAATTGGAGACCCAGTACTTC. This sequence encodes CSAKLETQYF.

Details on this clonotype: Possible read error: a much larger clone is one base away. V and J are TRBV20-1 and TRBJ2-7; D is unclear. The J call is uncertain, as TRBJ2-5 better fits the DNA end. Germline CDR1 and CDR2: DFQATT and SNEGSKA (reference sequence). This CDR3 contains 13 residues. The CDR3 DNA is TGCAGTGCTAGAGACGAGCCTCCGGAGACCCAGTACTTC. It translates to CSARDEPPETQYF.

This clonotype was recorded a few times. The V call is TRBV6-2 or TRBV6-3, the J call TRBJ1-4; D remains unclear. The CDR3 is 15 residues long. Germline values: CDR1 MNHEY, CDR2 SVGEGT. Trimming left V 5 bases short and J 0 bases short, with 10 bases between. The CDR3 is CASSRTDTTNEKLFF. The CDR3 DNA follows: TGTGCCAGCAGTAGGACGGATACAACTAATGAAAAACTGTTTTTT.

The chain links TRBV6-2 or TRBV6-3 to TRBJ1-1, with 9 bases that match TRBD1. CDR1 and CDR2 from the germline V gene are MNHEY and SVGEGT. This CDR3 has 15 residues. With V trimmed by 7 bases and J by 10 bases, 16 bases remained unmatched. The CDR3 reads CASTYTGTGPAGAFF. The CDR3 DNA reads as TGTGCCAGCACCTATACCGGGACAGGGCCAGCCGGAGCTTTCTTT.